This T cell receptor beta chain is from a study of Graves' ophthalmopathy and Graves' hyperthyroidism (dated by TCRdb to 2016 to 2019). Concerning the study at large: Hyperthyroidism was considered stable if no progression to ophthalmopathy occurred within 18 months of follow-up. To tell Graves' ophthalmopathy apart from Graves' hyperthyroidism, and to predict which patients would progress to ophthalmopathy, the study relied on TCR beta repertoire signatures. In total, approximately 140 blood samples were TCR-sequenced: 40 to 45 ophthalmopathy, over 70 hyperthyroidism and about 17 hyperthyroidism-to-ophthalmopathy patients. To explore V-J signatures that distinguish ophthalmopathy from hyperthyroidism, a discovery set of roughly 98 patients was enrolled, made up of 43 with ophthalmopathy and some 60 with stable hyperthyroidism. An independent validation cohort was composed of some 19 hyperthyroidism patients and about 16 patients who later progressed from hyperthyroidism to ophthalmopathy. In more than five hyperthyroidism patients, the T-cell repertoires found in thyroid tissue were compared with those found in blood. After sampling, hyperthyroidism patients received methimazole starting at 30 mg daily, and ophthalmopathy patients received high-dose intravenous methylprednisolone.

Hyperthyroidism patients were newly diagnosed, were aged 18 to 65 years, and had a disease duration under 2 months. Patients with other autoimmune diseases, uncontrolled infections, pregnancy or lactation were excluded from the study. Diagnosis relied on clinical symptoms, serum thyroxine, TRAb, thyroid ultrasound and orbital computed tomography. Total RNA was extracted with Trizol reagent and quality-checked on an Agilent 2100 Bioanalyzer. TCR beta CDR3 regions were amplified from RNA transcripts for repertoire sequencing. The first round of RT-PCR was done with HTBI primers and the Qiagen OneStep RT-PCR kit, and was followed by a second round of multiplex PCR, then size selection and purification. Libraries were sequenced on an Illumina HiSeq2000 using paired-end 100 bp reads. As for the authors' bioinformatics: SOAPnuke was used for read processing, and reads with adapters, uncalled bases, a mean Phred below 15, or no exact constant-primer or identifier match were discarded. COPE v1.2.5 was used to merge high-quality paired reads. Each unique nucleotide sequence was treated as a clonotype, and MiTCR v1.1 was used to align the clonotypes to the IMGT TRB V, D and J references. The analysis was limited to V-J combinations with a frequency above 0.0001, which together covered just over 98% of the repertoires. A TCR clonal expansion and chaos score per V-J combination was defined as the ratio of F50 clonal expansion to chaos observed in the TCRdist matrix. Welch's t-statistics and random forest were used to reduce features to more than ten V-J combinations, which were fed into a naive Bayes classifier. The similarity between thyroid and blood repertoires was quantified using the Morisita-Horn index. In TCRdb, the public reads were trimmed at Q25 with fastp and aligned with MiXCR, with productive beta chains retained. Rows are combined by CDR3 protein, so each entry shows the most common genes and DNA. Here the V and J calls rest on TCRdb's processing, not on the authors' analysis. The sample table lists over a million distinct CDR3 sequences, less than 45% of them with a count of one. Together, the top ten hold around 10% of the sample.

Based on the germline V gene, the CDR1 and CDR2 sequences are SNHLY and FYNNEI. Clipping removes 6 bases from V and 4 bases from J, with 4 as the unmatched junction base count. The CDR3 contains 14 residues, cysteine and phenylalanine counted. Only the CDR3 part of the read is kept: 42 bases, read in frame from the first base. Summary of the overall study and its limitations: No statistical method was used to predetermine the sample size, and group allocation was not hidden from the investigators. Ophthalmopathy was separated from stable hyperthyroidism by the 13-signature model with more than 85% sensitivity and 81.08% specificity in cross-validation and with 80%/75% in the test set. Most expanded thyroid clonotypes with frequency above 0.001 were also detected in blood, suggesting blood repertoires may reflect the thyroid immune response. In validation, the model predicted ophthalmopathy progression with more than 70% sensitivity and around 72% specificity; approximately 12 predicted patients were CT-confirmed with GO in a median of about 6.1 months.

This clonotype appeared many times. Its cognate antigen has yet to be identified. Per-base quality was not reported, and no clone a single base away is much larger than it. The sample consisted of peripheral blood or thyroid tissue (not recorded which). The V gene is TRBV2 and the J gene is TRBJ2-2; 8 bases in the middle match TRBD1. The origin of this receptor is an adult man with Graves' hyperthyroidism. This receptor carries the CDR3 CASRGTGGTGELFF. The bases read TGTGCCAGCAGAGGAACAGGGGGCACCGGGGAGCTGTTTTTT.